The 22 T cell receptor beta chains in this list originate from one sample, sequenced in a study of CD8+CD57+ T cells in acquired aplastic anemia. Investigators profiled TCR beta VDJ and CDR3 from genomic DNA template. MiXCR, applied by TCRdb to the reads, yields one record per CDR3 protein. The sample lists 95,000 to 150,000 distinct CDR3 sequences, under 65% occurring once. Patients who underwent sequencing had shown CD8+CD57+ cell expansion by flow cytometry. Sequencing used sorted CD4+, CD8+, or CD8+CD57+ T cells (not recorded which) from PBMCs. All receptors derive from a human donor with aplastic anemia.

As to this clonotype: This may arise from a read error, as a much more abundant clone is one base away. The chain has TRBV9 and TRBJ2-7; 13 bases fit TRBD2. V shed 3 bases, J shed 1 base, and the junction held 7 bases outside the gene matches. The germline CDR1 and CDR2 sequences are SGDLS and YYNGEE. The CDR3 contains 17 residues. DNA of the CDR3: TGTGCCAGCAGCGACGGGACTAGCGGGGAGCAGTCCTACGAGCAGTACTTC. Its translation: CASSDGTSGEQSYEQYF. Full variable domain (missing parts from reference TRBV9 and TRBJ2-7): DSGVTQTPKHLITATGQRVTLRCSPRSGDLSVYWYQQSLDQGLQFLIQYYNGEERAKGNILERFSAQQFPDLHSELNLSSLELGDSALYFCASSDGTSGEQSYEQYFGPGTRLTVT.

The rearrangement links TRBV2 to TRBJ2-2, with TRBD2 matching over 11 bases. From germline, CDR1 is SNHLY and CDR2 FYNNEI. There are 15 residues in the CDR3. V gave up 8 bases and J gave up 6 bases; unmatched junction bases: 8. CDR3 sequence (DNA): TGTGCCAGCTCCGGGGGGACTAGCGGACCCGGGGAGCTGTTTTTT. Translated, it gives CASSGGTSGPGELFF. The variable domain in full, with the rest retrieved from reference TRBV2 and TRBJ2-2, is EPEVTQTPSHQVTQMGQEVILRCVPISNHLYFYWYRQILGQKVEFLVSFYNNEISEKSEIFDDQFSVERPDGSNFTLKIRSTKLEDSAMYFCASSGGTSGPGELFFGEGSRLTVL.

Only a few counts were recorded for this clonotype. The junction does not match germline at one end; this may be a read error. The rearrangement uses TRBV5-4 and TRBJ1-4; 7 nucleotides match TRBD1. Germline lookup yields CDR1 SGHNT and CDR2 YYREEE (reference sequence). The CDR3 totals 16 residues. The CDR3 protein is CASSLVGTDDNEKLFF. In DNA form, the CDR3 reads TGTGCCAGCAGCCTGGTAGGGACAGATGACAATGAAAAGCTGTTTTTT. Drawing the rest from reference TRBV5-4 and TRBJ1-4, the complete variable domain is ETGVTQSPTHLIKTRGQQVTLRCSSQSGHNTVSWYQQALGQGPQFIFQYYREEENGRGNFPPRFSGLQFPNYSSELNVNALELDDSALYLCASSLVGTDDNEKLFFGSGTQLSVL.

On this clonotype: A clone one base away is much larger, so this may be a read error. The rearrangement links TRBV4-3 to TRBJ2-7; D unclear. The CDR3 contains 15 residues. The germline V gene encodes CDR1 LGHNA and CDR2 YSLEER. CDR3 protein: CASSQGTKRSYDQYF. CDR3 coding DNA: TGCGCCAGCAGCCAAGGGACCAAAAGGAGCTACGATCAGTACTTC.

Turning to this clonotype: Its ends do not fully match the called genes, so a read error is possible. CDR3 sequence (DNA): TGTGCCAGCAGCCCTGTCGGGGAGCTGGTTTTT. Translation: CASSPVGELVF. The genes are TRBV7-2 and TRBJ2-2; possibly TRBD2 for D (5 bases). This CDR3 is built from 11 residues. Germline assignment: CDR1 SGHTA and CDR2 FQGNSA.

Here the CDR3 reads CATSSGIETQYF. CDR3 in DNA: TGTGCCACCAGCAGTGGTATTGAGACCCAGTACTTC. The J gene is TRBJ2-5, the V gene TRBV15; D is undetermined. In germline, CDR1 is LNHNV, CDR2 YYDKDF (reference sequence). V shed 3 bases and J shed 5 bases, with 7 bases lying between them. This CDR3 region has 12 residues.

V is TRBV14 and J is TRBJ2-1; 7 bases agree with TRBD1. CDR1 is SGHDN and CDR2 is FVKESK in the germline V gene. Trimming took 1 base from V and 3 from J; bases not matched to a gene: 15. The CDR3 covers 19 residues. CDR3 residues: CASSQGARGYSKVYNEQFF. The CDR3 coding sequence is TGTGCCAGCAGCCAAGGTGCCAGGGGGTACTCTAAGGTCTACAATGAGCAGTTCTTC.

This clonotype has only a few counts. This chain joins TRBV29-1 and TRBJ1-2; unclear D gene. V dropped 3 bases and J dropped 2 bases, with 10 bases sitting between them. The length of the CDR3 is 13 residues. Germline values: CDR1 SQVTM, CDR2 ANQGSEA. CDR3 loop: CSVDAVENYGYTF. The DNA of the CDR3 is TGCAGCGTTGATGCAGTGGAGAACTATGGCTACACCTTC. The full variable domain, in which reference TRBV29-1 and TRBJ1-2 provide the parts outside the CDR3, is SAVISQKPSRDICQRGTSLTIQCQVDSQVTMMFWYRQQPGQSLTLIATANQGSEATYESGFVIDKFPISRPNLTFSTLTVSNMSPEDSSIYLCSVDAVENYGYTFGSGTRLTVV.

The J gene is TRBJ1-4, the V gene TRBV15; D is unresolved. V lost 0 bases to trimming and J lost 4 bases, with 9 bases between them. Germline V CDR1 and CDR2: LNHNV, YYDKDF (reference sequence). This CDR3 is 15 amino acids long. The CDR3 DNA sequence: TGTGCCACCAGCAGAGATAGTGGGTATAATGAAAAACTGTTTTTT. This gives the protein CATSRDSGYNEKLFF. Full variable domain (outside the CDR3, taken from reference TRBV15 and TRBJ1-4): DAMVIQNPRYQVTQFGKPVTLSCSQTLNHNVMYWYQQKSSQAPKLLFHYYDKDFNNEADTPDNFQSRRPNTSFCFLDIRSPGLGDTAMYLCATSRDSGYNEKLFFGSGTQLSVL.

The CDR3 region has the DNA TGTGCCACCAGTGATCAGGGGGCCTATGGCTACACCTTC. As protein: CATSDQGAYGYTF. The chain joins TRBV24-1 to TRBJ1-2, with 8 bases fitting TRBD1. V was pared by 3 bases and J by 4 bases, with 0 bases of the junction left unmatched. The CDR3 has 13 residues. CDR1 and CDR2 (germline): KGHDR, SFDVKD.

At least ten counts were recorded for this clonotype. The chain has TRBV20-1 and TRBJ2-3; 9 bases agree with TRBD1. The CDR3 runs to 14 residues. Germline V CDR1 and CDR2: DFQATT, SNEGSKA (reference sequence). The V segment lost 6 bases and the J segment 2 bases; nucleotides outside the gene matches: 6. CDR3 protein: CSARQGGYTDTQYF. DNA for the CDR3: TGCAGTGCCAGACAGGGGGGGTACACAGATACGCAGTATTTT.

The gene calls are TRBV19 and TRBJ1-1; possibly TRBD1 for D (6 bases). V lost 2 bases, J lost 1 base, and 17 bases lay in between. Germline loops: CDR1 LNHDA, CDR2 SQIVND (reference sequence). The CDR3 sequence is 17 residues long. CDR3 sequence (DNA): TGTGCCAGTAGTATAAGGGATTTTACAGGGAAGAACACTGAAGCTTTCTTT. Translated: CASSIRDFTGKNTEAFF.

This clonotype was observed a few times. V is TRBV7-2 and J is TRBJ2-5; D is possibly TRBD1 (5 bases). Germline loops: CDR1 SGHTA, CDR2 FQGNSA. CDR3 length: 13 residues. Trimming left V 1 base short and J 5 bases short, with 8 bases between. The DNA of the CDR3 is TGTGCCAGCAGCTTAGAGGGGTGGGAGACCCAGTACTTC. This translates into CASSLEGWETQYF.

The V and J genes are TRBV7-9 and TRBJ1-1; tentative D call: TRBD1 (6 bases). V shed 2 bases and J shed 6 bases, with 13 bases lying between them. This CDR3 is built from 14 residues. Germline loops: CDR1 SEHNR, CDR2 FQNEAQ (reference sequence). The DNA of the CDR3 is TGTGCCAGCAGCTTAATCAGGGGTCCAGCTGAAGCTTTCTTT. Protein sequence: CASSLIRGPAEAFF.

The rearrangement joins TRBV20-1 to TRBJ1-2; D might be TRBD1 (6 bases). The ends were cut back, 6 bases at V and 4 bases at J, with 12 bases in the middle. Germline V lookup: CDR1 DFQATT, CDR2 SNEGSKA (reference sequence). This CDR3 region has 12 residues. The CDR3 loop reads CSAAGATYGYTF. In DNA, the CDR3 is TGCAGTGCGGCGGGGGCTACCTATGGCTACACCTTC.

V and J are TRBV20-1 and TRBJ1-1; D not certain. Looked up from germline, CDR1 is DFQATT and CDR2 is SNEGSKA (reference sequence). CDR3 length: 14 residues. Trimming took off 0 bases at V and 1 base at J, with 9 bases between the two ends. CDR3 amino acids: CSARDLRKNTEAFF. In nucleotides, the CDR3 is TGCAGTGCTAGAGATCTCAGAAAGAACACTGAAGCTTTCTTT.

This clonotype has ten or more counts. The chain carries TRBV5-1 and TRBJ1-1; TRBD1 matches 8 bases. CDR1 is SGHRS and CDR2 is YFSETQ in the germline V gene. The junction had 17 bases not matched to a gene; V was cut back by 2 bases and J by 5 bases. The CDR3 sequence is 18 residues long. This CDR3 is CASSFGTRTGSFRTEAFF. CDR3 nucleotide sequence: TGCGCCAGCAGCTTTGGAACTCGGACAGGGTCTTTTAGGACTGAAGCTTTCTTT.

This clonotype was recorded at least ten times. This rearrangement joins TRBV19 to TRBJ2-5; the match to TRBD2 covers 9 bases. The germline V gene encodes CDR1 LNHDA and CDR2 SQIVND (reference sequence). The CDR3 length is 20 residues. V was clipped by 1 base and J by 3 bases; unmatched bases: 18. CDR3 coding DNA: TGTGCCAGTAGTATAGGAGGCAGTTTCTTTAGTGAGCGGGGGGAAGAGACCCAGTACTTC. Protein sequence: CASSIGGSFFSERGEETQYF.

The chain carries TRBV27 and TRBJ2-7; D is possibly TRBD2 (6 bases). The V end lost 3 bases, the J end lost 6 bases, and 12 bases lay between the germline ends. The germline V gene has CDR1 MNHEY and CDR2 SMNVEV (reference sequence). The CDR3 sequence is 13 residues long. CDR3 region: CASSFGGVGEQYF. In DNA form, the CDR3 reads TGTGCCAGCAGTTTTGGAGGGGTCGGCGAGCAGTACTTC.

The CDR3 reads CATATAGGIYGYTF. In DNA form, the CDR3 reads TGTGCCACCGCGACAGCCGGGGGTATCTATGGCTACACCTTC. The V call is TRBV10-3, the J call TRBJ1-2, with a possible D match to TRBD1 (5 bases). The CDR3 consists of 14 residues. From germline, CDR1 is ENHRY and CDR2 SYGVKD. V was trimmed by 10 bases and J by 4 bases, leaving 19 bases between them.

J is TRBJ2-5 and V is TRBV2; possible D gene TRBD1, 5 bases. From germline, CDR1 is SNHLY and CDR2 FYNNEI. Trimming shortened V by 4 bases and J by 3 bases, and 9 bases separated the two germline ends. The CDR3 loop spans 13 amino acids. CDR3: CASSGGSKETQYF. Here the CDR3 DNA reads TGTGCCAGCAGTGGGGGCAGCAAAGAGACCCAGTACTTC.

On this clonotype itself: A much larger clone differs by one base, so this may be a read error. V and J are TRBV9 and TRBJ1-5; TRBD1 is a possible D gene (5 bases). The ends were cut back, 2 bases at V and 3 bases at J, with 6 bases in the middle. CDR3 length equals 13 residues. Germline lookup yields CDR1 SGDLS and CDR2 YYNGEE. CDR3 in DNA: TGTGCCAGCAGCGTCGGGACCAATCAGCCCCAGCATTTT. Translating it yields CASSVGTNQPQHF.